These 16 T cell receptor beta chains were all obtained from the same sample, sequenced in a study of T-cell memory formation after mild COVID-19. TCRdb passed the 5' RACE reads through MiXCR, listing each CDR3 protein once. The sample consists of roughly 610,000 distinct CDR3 sequences, approximately 15% of them appearing once. Material for sequencing was PBMCs or a T cell subset sorted from them (not recorded which). Receptors were obtained from an adult woman who had mild COVID-19 (a few samples of this study predate the infection). Cell type and time point are not known.

This clonotype was picked up a small number of times. The chain carries TRBV6-4 and TRBJ1-1, with D unclear. The CDR3 spans 14 residues. The germline gives CDR1 MRHNA, CDR2 SNTAGT. Trimming stripped 6 bases from V and 4 bases from J, with 15 bases between. The CDR3 loop reads CASSPDPEGTEAFF. CDR3 DNA sequence: TGTGCCAGCAGCCCGGACCCCGAGGGCACTGAAGCTTTCTTT.

There are a few counts of this clonotype. The chain uses TRBV18 and TRBJ2-3; 8 nucleotides line up with TRBD1. V was clipped by 5 bases and J by 3 bases; unmatched bases: 4. The germline CDR1 and CDR2 sequences are KGHSH and LQKENI. There are 14 residues in the CDR3. In DNA, the CDR3 is TGTGCCAGCTCAGCCAGGACAGGGACAGATACGCAGTATTTT. Amino acids: CASSARTGTDTQYF.

A few counts support this clonotype. The junction does not match germline at one end; this may be a read error. CDR3 amino acids: CASSESGSMYEQYF. The CDR3 DNA follows: TGTGCCAGCAGTGAATCCGGGAGTATGTACGAGCAGTATTTC. The chain carries TRBV2 and TRBJ2-7; a weak D match, TRBD2 (6 bases). The CDR3 has 14 amino acids. Germline V gives CDR1 SNHLY, CDR2 FYNNEI.

The chain couples TRBV3-1 to TRBJ2-5; D is uncertain. This CDR3 has 16 residues. Germline assignment: CDR1 LGHDT and CDR2 YNNKEL (reference sequence). The germline V and J ends were trimmed by 0 bases and 1 base, with 12 bases remaining between them. CDR3 protein: CASSQERTALQETQYF. DNA of the CDR3: TGTGCCAGCAGCCAAGAGAGGACGGCACTCCAAGAGACCCAGTACTTC.

In this sample, this clonotype turned up a few times. This rearrangement joins TRBV4-3 to TRBJ2-7; TRBD2 matches at 7 bases. This CDR3 spans 15 amino acids. The trim removed 8 bases at V and 2 bases at J, leaving 12 bases unmatched. The germline CDR1 and CDR2 sequences are LGHNA and YSLEER. The CDR3, as DNA: TGCGCCAGCCGACCCCGGGCTAGCGGCGCCTACGAGCAGTACTTC. As protein: CASRPRASGAYEQYF.

Only a few counts were recorded for this clonotype. The V and J genes are TRBV7-2 and TRBJ2-2, with TRBD2 as a possible D gene (6 bases). This CDR3 comprises 16 residues. The V gene lost 2 bases and the J gene lost 0 bases, with 10 bases spanning the gap. Germline lookup yields CDR1 SGHTA and CDR2 FQGNSA. Here the CDR3 DNA reads TGTGCCAGCAGCTTATTAGCTAGCGCGAACACCGGGGAGCTGTTTTTT. Protein sequence: CASSLLASANTGELFF.

There are a few counts of this clonotype. This chain joins TRBV7-3 and TRBJ2-1, with 8 nucleotides matching TRBD1. This CDR3 is 18 amino acids long. V was clipped by 3 bases and J by 1 base; unmatched bases: 11. CDR1 is SGHTA, CDR2 FQGTGA, per germline. CDR3 bases: TGTGCCAGCAGCTTTGCAGGGGGCCTCTCTAGGTCCTACAATGAGCAGTTCTTC. As protein: CASSFAGGLSRSYNEQFF.

V usage is TRBV24-1 and J usage is TRBJ2-1; 7 positions match TRBD2. CDR1 KGHDR and CDR2 SFDVKD come from the germline V gene. This CDR3 comprises 15 residues. Trimming took 4 bases from V and 8 from J; bases not matched to a gene: 10. The CDR3 is CATSERGTAYHEQFF. CDR3 coding DNA: TGTGCCACCAGTGAGCGGGGGACGGCTTACCATGAGCAGTTCTTC.

This rearrangement joins TRBV12-3 or TRBV12-4 to TRBJ2-1, with 12 bases matching TRBD2. The junction had 5 bases not matched to a gene; V was cut back by 6 bases and J by 5 bases. This CDR3 contains 15 residues. Written as DNA, the CDR3 is TGTGCCAGCAGAGATCCTAGCGGGAGGGACAATGAGCAGTTCTTC. Protein sequence: CASRDPSGRDNEQFF.

The CDR3 DNA reads as TGTGCCAGCACTGACTGGAGTAGCGGGAACACCGGGGAGCTGTTTTTT. Translated: CASTDWSSGNTGELFF. The chain links TRBV7-9 to TRBJ2-2; possible D gene TRBD2, 6 bases. The CDR3 is made up of 16 amino acids. Germline lookup yields CDR1 SEHNR and CDR2 FQNEAQ (reference sequence). The germline V and J ends were trimmed by 7 bases and 1 base, with 16 bases remaining between them.

This sequence joins TRBV5-1 and TRBJ2-7; 10 nucleotides align to TRBD1. J lost 7 bases, V lost 4 bases, and 11 bases had no gene match. The CDR3 length is 15 residues. Per the germline V gene, CDR1 is SGHRS and CDR2 is YFSETQ. The DNA of the CDR3 is TGCGCCAGCAGCCGGACAGGGGGGGCGGCGTGGGAGCAGTACTTC. Translation: CASSRTGGAAWEQYF.

V gene TRBV27 combines with J gene TRBJ2-1, with 12 bases aligning to TRBD2. The germline V gene has CDR1 MNHEY and CDR2 SMNVEV (reference sequence). V shed 3 bases, J shed 6 bases, and the junction held 6 bases outside the gene matches. The CDR3 spans 16 residues. The CDR3 region is CASSLVELAGGNEQFF. CDR3 in DNA: TGTGCCAGCAGTTTGGTTGAACTAGCGGGAGGCAATGAGCAGTTCTTC.

The chain uses TRBV24-1 and TRBJ1-5, with D unresolved. Germline V lookup: CDR1 KGHDR, CDR2 SFDVKD. The CDR3 loop spans 11 amino acids. V lost 9 bases to trimming and J lost 6 bases, with 8 bases between them. CDR3 sequence reads: CATGSAQPQHF. Written as DNA, the CDR3 is TGTGCCACCGGGAGCGCTCAGCCCCAGCATTTT.

The V and J genes are TRBV7-2 and TRBJ1-1, with unresolved D. This CDR3 has 14 amino acids. The germline gives CDR1 SGHTA, CDR2 FQGNSA. The V end was cut by 3 bases, the J end by 3 bases, with 11 bases between. CDR3 loop: CASSFFDGDTEAFF. The DNA for the CDR3 is TGTGCCAGCAGCTTCTTCGACGGGGACACTGAAGCTTTCTTT.

The rearrangement joins TRBV7-9 to TRBJ1-4; maybe TRBD1 (5 bases). The CDR3 contains 11 residues. Germline V gene lookup returns CDR1 SEHNR and CDR2 FQNEAQ (reference sequence). V was pared by 3 bases and J by 14 bases, with 10 bases between. CDR3 sequence reads: CASSFGGILFF. As DNA, the CDR3 is TGTGCCAGCAGCTTTGGGGGTATCCTGTTTTTT.

The V call is TRBV7-6, the J call TRBJ1-2; D might be TRBD1 (6 bases). Germline loops: CDR1 SGHVS, CDR2 FNYEAQ. V was pared by 5 bases and J by 7 bases, with 20 bases between. This CDR3 has 15 residues. CDR3: CASSPDWAGRGGYTF. Written as DNA, the CDR3 is TGTGCCAGCAGCCCCGACTGGGCAGGCAGGGGTGGCTACACCTTC. The whole variable domain, remainder taken from reference TRBV7-6 and TRBJ1-2, is GAGVSQSPRYKVTKRGQDVALRCDPISGHVSLYWYRQALGQGPEFLTYFNYEAQQDKSGLPNDRFSAERPEGSISTLTIQRTEQRDSAMYRCASSPDWAGRGGYTFGSGTRLTVV.